This TCR beta chain was retrieved from a study of T cells expressing NK-cell markers. Background on the study: In the group of eight sequenced donors, seven were HCMV-seropositive and one was seronegative. Findings and limits, study-wide: NKG2C+ dominant clonotypes from 6 or 7 donors made up roughly 1.0-7.0% of CD8+ T cells. Leadership of the CD3+CD56-NKG2C+ fraction also belonged to these clonotypes in several donors.

What made the TCR beta cDNA was 5'RACE template switching with UMIs. TCRdb reprocessed the 5' RACE reads, keeping one entry per CDR3 protein, no DNA. This sample's table has about 460,000 distinct CDR3 sequences. Notes on this clonotype: Antigen specificity is unknown.

The sample taken for sequencing was blood T cells: a sorted CD56 or NKG2C T cell subset, CD4+ or CD8+ T cells, or bulk PBMC T cells (not recorded which). The clonotype originates from a woman in her forties or fifties in good health.

Here the CDR3 reads CASSPRGLNYGYTF. The chain combines TRBV6-5 with TRBJ1-2; TCRdb indicates TRBD1, and absent DNA this call remains unverified. This CDR3 is built from 14 residues. Germline assignment: CDR1 MNHEY and CDR2 SVGAGI.